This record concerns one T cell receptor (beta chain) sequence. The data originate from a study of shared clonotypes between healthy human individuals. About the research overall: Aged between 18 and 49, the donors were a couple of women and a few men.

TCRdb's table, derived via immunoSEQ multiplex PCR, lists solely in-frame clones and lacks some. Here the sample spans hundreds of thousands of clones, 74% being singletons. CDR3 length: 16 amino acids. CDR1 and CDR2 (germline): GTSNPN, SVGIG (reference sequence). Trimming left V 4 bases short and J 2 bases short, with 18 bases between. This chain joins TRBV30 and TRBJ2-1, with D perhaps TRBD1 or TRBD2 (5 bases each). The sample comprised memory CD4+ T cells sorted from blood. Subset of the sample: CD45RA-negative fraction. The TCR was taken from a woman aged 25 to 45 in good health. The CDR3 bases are TGTGCCTGGACCCCGCTGGGACGCGGAGCCTACAATGAGCAGTTCTTC. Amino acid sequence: CAWTPLGRGAYNEQFF.